This TCR beta chain was sequenced during a study of blood T cell repertoires in COVID-19. Study-wide background: Acute and convalescent COVID-19 specimens originated in the United States, Italy and Spain.

Enrolled during active infection, Seattle patients were then followed longitudinally. How the authors handled the data: For nucleated cells, counts were estimated from reference gene primer amplification. Data came from immunoSEQ multiplex PCR; TCRdb stores just in-frame clones and leaves some out. The V and J calls and clone size come from that table; D and trimming were worked out from the DNA. The sample has some 200,000 clones; about 84% are singletons. This CDR3 region has 14 residues. CDR1 and CDR2 from the germline V gene are MRHNA and SNTAGT. V dropped 6 bases and J dropped 4 bases, with 12 bases sitting between them.

The genes are TRBV6-4 and TRBJ2-2, with D possibly TRBD1 on 5 matching bases. What was sequenced was peripheral blood. This receptor was obtained from a woman older than 75 with COVID-19, enrolled during active disease. The CDR3 sequence: CASSPRGGTGELFF. The DNA for the CDR3 is TGTGCCAGCAGCCCTAGGGGTGGCACCGGGGAGCTGTTTTTT.